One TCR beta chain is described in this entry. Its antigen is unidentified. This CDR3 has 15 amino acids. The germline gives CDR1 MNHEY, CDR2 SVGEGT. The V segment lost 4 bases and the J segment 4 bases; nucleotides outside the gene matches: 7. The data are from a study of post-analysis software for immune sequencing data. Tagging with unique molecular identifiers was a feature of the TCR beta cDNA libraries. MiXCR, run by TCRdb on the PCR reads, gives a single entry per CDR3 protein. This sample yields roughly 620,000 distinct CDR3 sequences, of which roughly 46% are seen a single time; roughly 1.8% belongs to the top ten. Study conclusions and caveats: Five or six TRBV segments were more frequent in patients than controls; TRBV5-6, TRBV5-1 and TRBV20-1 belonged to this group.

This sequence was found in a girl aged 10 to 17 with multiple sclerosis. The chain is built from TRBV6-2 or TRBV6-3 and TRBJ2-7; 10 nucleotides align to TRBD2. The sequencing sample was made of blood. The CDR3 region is CASSWGLATVYEQYF. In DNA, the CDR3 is TGTGCCAGCAGTTGGGGACTAGCGACAGTGTACGAGCAGTACTTC.